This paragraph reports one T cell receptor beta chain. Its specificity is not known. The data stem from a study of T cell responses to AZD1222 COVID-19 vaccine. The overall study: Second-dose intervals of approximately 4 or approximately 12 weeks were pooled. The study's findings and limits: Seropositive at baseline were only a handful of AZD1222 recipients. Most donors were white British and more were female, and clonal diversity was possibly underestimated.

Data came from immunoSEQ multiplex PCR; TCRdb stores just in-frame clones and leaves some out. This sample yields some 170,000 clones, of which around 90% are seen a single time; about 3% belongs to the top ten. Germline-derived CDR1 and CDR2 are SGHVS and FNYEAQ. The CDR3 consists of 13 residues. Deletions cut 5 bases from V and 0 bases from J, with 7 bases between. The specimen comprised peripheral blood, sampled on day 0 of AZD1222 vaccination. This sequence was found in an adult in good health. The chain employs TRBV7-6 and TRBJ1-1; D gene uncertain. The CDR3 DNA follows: TGTGCCAGCAGCCCCAGGCTGAACACTGAAGCTTTCTTT. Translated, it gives CASSPRLNTEAFF. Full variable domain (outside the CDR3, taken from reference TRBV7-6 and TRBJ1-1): GAGVSQSPRYKVTKRGQDVALRCDPISGHVSLYWYRQALGQGPEFLTYFNYEAQQDKSGLPNDRFSAERPEGSISTLTIQRTEQRDSAMYRCASSPRLNTEAFFGQGTRLTVV.